The 3 T cell receptor beta chains reported below all come from one sample, sequenced in a study of blood T cell repertoires in COVID-19. TCRdb's copy holds only in-frame clones and misses some; the assay was immunoSEQ multiplex PCR. The repertoire holds roughly 38,000 clones, roughly 80% seen once, with approximately 11% in the top ten. Specimen: peripheral blood. The receptors originated from a man between 60 and 75 years old in a cohort sampled during active COVID-19.

The V and J genes are TRBV5-5 and TRBJ2-5; possible D gene TRBD1, 5 bases. The germline V gene has CDR1 SGHKS and CDR2 YYEKEE (reference sequence). Between the trimmed V and J ends, which lost 4 bases and 1 base, there was a span of 20 bases. The CDR3 totals 17 residues. The CDR3: CASSLGRNTGTQETQYF. In nucleotides, the CDR3 is TGTGCCAGCAGCCTCGGGCGGAACACAGGCACCCAAGAGACCCAGTACTTC.

The chain carries TRBV5-1 and TRBJ2-7; tentatively, D is TRBD2 (7 bases). The V gene's germline CDR1 is SGHRS and CDR2 YFSETQ. The germline V and J ends were trimmed by 4 bases and 5 bases, with 22 bases remaining between them. The CDR3 consists of 16 residues. The CDR3 sequence: CASSRRGRGRLDEQYF. CDR3 DNA: TGCGCCAGCAGCCGCCGGGGGCGCGGGAGACTTGACGAGCAGTACTTC.

The genes are TRBV18 and TRBJ1-1, with 8 bases lining up with TRBD1. The V gene end was trimmed by 5 bases and the J gene end by 1 base; junction bases not matched to a gene: 3. There are 14 residues in the CDR3. Per the germline V gene, CDR1 is KGHSH and CDR2 is LQKENI. The DNA for the CDR3 is TGTGCCAGCTCAGAAGGACAGGGGAACACTGAAGCTTTCTTT. Amino acid sequence: CASSEGQGNTEAFF.